Below, one T cell receptor beta chain is given with its context. This entry comes from a study of radiation and T cells in renal cell carcinoma. Sample time point: blood 2 weeks post-SBRT. The treatment is: 15 Gy SBRT to primary tumor, nephrectomy 4 weeks later. TCRdb's copy holds only in-frame clones and misses some; the assay was immunoSEQ multiplex PCR. The sample records about 120,000 clones, about 81% being singletons. The CDR3 covers 15 residues. V was cut by 2 bases and J by 2 bases, with 14 bases left in between. The V gene's germline CDR1 is SGHNT and CDR2 YYREEE (reference sequence). The V call is TRBV5-4, the J call TRBJ2-7, with D tentatively TRBD1 or TRBD2 (5 bases each). This TCR was sampled from a woman aged 55-69 years with renal cell carcinoma. The source material was blood, sampled from a patient whose treatment included radiotherapy and nephrectomy. CDR3 in amino acids: CASSFLGAPTYEQYF. The CDR3 nucleotides read TGTGCCAGCAGCTTTCTCGGGGCCCCTACCTACGAGCAGTACTTC. Combining the CDR3 with reference TRBV5-4 and TRBJ2-7 gives the whole variable domain ETGVTQSPTHLIKTRGQQVTLRCSSQSGHNTVSWYQQALGQGPQFIFQYYREEENGRGNFPPRFSGLQFPNYSSELNVNALELDDSALYLCASSFLGAPTYEQYFGPGTRLTVT.